This record concerns one T cell receptor (beta chain) sequence. This clonotype was detected ten times or more. This receptor's antigen is unknown. No quality values exist for individual bases; no much larger clone is one base distant. The data were obtained in a study of Graves' ophthalmopathy and Graves' hyperthyroidism (dated by TCRdb to the late 2010s). About the study as a whole: Stable hyperthyroidism was defined as no progression to ophthalmopathy within 18 months of follow-up. In total, under 150 blood samples were TCR-sequenced: fewer than 50 ophthalmopathy, some 75 hyperthyroidism and some 17 hyperthyroidism-to-ophthalmopathy patients. The study used TCR beta repertoire signatures to distinguish Graves' ophthalmopathy from Graves' hyperthyroidism and to predict progression to ophthalmopathy. For independent validation, a separate cohort was made up of some 18 hyperthyroidism patients plus 17 patients who later progressed from hyperthyroidism to ophthalmopathy. Following sample collection, hyperthyroidism patients were given methimazole at a starting dose of 30 mg daily, and ophthalmopathy patients were given high-dose intravenous methylprednisolone. To explore V-J signatures that distinguish ophthalmopathy from hyperthyroidism, a discovery set of about a hundred patients was enrolled, made up of 43 with ophthalmopathy and under 65 with stable hyperthyroidism. In over five hyperthyroidism patients, the T-cell repertoires found in thyroid tissue were compared with those found in blood. Points the paper makes about the study in general: Among expanded thyroid clonotypes with frequency above 0.001, most also showed up in blood, which suggests that blood repertoires may reflect the thyroid immune response. In validation, the model predicted ophthalmopathy progression with about 71% sensitivity and about 73% specificity; 12 predicted patients were CT-confirmed with GO in a median of about 6.2 months. Ophthalmopathy was separated from stable hyperthyroidism by the 13-signature model with 85% to 90% sensitivity and 81% to 84% specificity in cross-validation and with 80%/75% in the test set. No statistical method was used to set the sample size in advance, and the investigators knew which group each participant was assigned to.

Hyperthyroidism patients were newly diagnosed, with disease duration under 2 months, and aged 18 to 65 years. Patients with other autoimmune diseases, uncontrolled infections, pregnancy or lactation were excluded. Diagnosis relied on clinical symptoms, serum thyroxine, TRAb, thyroid ultrasound and orbital computed tomography. Total RNA was extracted with Trizol reagent and quality-checked on an Agilent 2100 Bioanalyzer. Based on the germline V gene, the CDR1 and CDR2 sequences are MGHRA and YSYEKL. There are 15 amino acids in the CDR3, from cysteine to phenylalanine inclusive. The read is trimmed to its CDR3 DNA, 45 bases read in frame from base 1. Compared with germline, V lacks 6 bases and J lacks 2 bases; bases without a gene match: 9. For repertoire sequencing, the TCR beta CDR3 regions were amplified from RNA transcripts. The first round of RT-PCR was done with HTBI primers and the Qiagen OneStep RT-PCR kit, and was followed by a second round of multiplex PCR, then size selection and purification. Libraries were sequenced paired-end with 100 bp reads on an Illumina HiSeq2000. The paper's data handling went like this. SOAPnuke was used for read processing, and reads with adapters, uncalled bases, a mean Phred below 15, or no exact constant-primer or identifier match were discarded. COPE v1.2.5 was used to merge the high-quality paired reads. Each unique nucleotide sequence was treated as a clonotype, and MiTCR v1.1 was used to align the clonotypes to the IMGT TRB V, D and J references. The analysis was limited to V-J combinations with a frequency above 0.0001, which together covered over 99% of the repertoires. For each V-J combination, a TCR clonal expansion and chaos score was defined as F50 clonal expansion divided by the chaos observed in the TCRdist matrix. Features were reduced by Welch's t-statistics and random forest to approximately 13 V-J combinations, which fed a naive Bayes classifier. The similarity between thyroid and blood repertoires was quantified using the Morisita-Horn index. TCRdb handled the public reads itself, with Q25 trimming in fastp and clone calling in MiXCR, and kept productive beta chains. When rows share a CDR3 protein, they turn into one entry using the most common DNA and genes. Clone size and V and J calls follow TCRdb, not the original study. This sample gives around 520,000 distinct CDR3 sequences in total; about 40% of them show up just once. The leading ten clones occupy around 4.6% of the sample.

The rearranged segments are TRBV4-1 and TRBJ1-1, and TRBD1 matches 7 of the central bases. The source material was peripheral blood or thyroid tissue (not recorded which). This sequence was found in an adult man with Graves' hyperthyroidism. The DNA is as follows: TGCGCCAGCAGTCTCTGGACAGGCCCAAACACTGAAGCTTTCTTT. The translation is CASSLWTGPNTEAFF.